A single sample gave rise to the 15 T cell receptor beta chains below, sequenced in a study of Ad26.COV2.S vaccination and SARS-CoV-2 variants (dated by TCRdb to 2020 to 2022). What this sample's treatment or condition label stands for: about 20 received Ad26.COV2.S at low or high dose, single or two shots; roughly 5 received placebo; per-sample allocation not given. For vaccine and placebo recipients, repertoires were sequenced using samples collected on day 63 after the first injection. The library was produced with the immunoSEQ multiplex PCR assay. TCRdb obtained this table from immuneACCESS and retained in-frame rearrangements with V and J assigned. These tables miss some clones; where compared with another copy, unresolved V genes account for less than half of the shortfall, and the remainder is unexplained. The sample table holds more than 300,000 clones, of which 86% were seen once. Roughly 1.9% of the sample goes to the ten largest clones.

Sequences were derived from peripheral blood, sampled in a trial of Ad26.COV2.S vaccine versus placebo. These receptors all come from a person between 18 and 60 years old who received the Ad26.COV2.S COVID-19 vaccine or a placebo.

The rearrangement links TRBV9 to TRBJ2-7, with 9 positions matching TRBD1. The V gene end was trimmed by 2 bases and the J gene end by 5 bases; junction bases not matched to a gene: 11. The CDR3 length is 16 residues. Germline V CDR1 and CDR2: SGDLS, YYNGEE. In DNA form, the CDR3 reads TGTGCCAGCAGCGTGCATACCGGGACAGGGTACAACGAGCAGTACTTC. It codes for CASSVHTGTGYNEQYF. Complete variable domain (other parts from reference TRBV9 and TRBJ2-7): DSGVTQTPKHLITATGQRVTLRCSPRSGDLSVYWYQQSLDQGLQFLIQYYNGEERAKGNILERFSAQQFPDLHSELNLSSLELGDSALYFCASSVHTGTGYNEQYFGPGTRLTVT.

The rearrangement links TRBV20-1 to TRBJ1-2; D remains ambiguous. In germline, CDR1 is DFQATT, CDR2 SNEGSKA (reference sequence). There are 9 residues in the CDR3. Between the trimmed V and J ends, which lost 4 bases and 8 bases, there was a span of 5 bases. CDR3 sequence (DNA): TGCAGTGCTATTGAGGGCTACACCTTC. It codes for CSAIEGYTF.

In its sample, this clone was seen once. The chain carries TRBV10-3 and TRBJ2-1; 11 bases align to TRBD2. V lost 10 bases and J lost 7; bases outside the gene matches: 12. CDR3 length equals 15 residues. Germline values: CDR1 ENHRY, CDR2 SYGVKD. In DNA form, the CDR3 reads TGTGCCACCCTACTTCTAGCGGGGGGAGCGAATGAGCAGTTCTTC. Its translation: CATLLLAGGANEQFF.

In regard to this clone: The sample has other DNA sequences that encode this CDR3 too. The chain employs TRBV6-6 and TRBJ1-6; D call uncertain. The germline V and J ends were trimmed by 2 bases and 10 bases, with 9 bases remaining between them. The V gene's germline CDR1 is MNHNY and CDR2 SVGAGI (reference sequence). The CDR3 runs 13 residues. The CDR3 loop reads CASSYLGNSPLHF. CDR3 nucleotide sequence: TGTGCCAGCAGTTACCTGGGGAACTCACCCCTCCACTTT.

The J gene is TRBJ2-1, the V gene TRBV6-5; perhaps TRBD1 as D (6 bases). With 6 bases removed from V and 2 bases from J, the gap between germline ends came to 14 bases. Germline CDR1 MNHEY, CDR2 SVGAGI. This CDR3 region has 15 residues. The CDR3 nucleotides read TGTGCCAGCAGCGTCCGGGACATGACCTACAATGAGCAGTTCTTC. The encoded protein is CASSVRDMTYNEQFF.

The V and J genes are TRBV30 and TRBJ2-5; D unresolved. V gave up 1 base and J gave up 3 bases, with 6 bases separating them. The length of the CDR3 is 12 residues. CDR1 and CDR2 (germline): GTSNPN, SVGIG (reference sequence). CDR3 nucleotide sequence: TGTGCCTGGAGTGCCAGTAAAGAGACCCAGTACTTC. This sequence encodes CAWSASKETQYF.

This chain connects TRBV11-2 to TRBJ1-1; 7 bases agree with TRBD1. The germline CDR1 and CDR2 sequences are SGHAT and FQNNGV. The CDR3 spans 13 residues. The junction had 7 bases not matched to a gene; V was cut back by 8 bases and J by 4 bases. In DNA, the CDR3 is TGTGCCAGCCAGGGGGACGGGAGCACTGAAGCTTTCTTT. Translating gives CASQGDGSTEAFF.

The chain recombines TRBV19 with TRBJ1-5; possible D gene TRBD1, 5 bases. Between the trimmed V and J ends, which lost 9 bases and 5 bases, there was a span of 17 bases. Looked up from germline, CDR1 is LNHDA and CDR2 is SQIVND (reference sequence). The CDR3 has 14 residues. CDR3 DNA: TGTGCCAGCCAAAATTACGGAGGGGATCAGCCCCAGCATTTT. Translating it yields CASQNYGGDQPQHF.

The chain uses TRBV6-5 and TRBJ2-5; D may be TRBD1 (6 bases). The CDR3 sequence is 13 residues long. V was trimmed by 5 bases and J by 2 bases, leaving 9 bases between them. Germline assignment: CDR1 MNHEY and CDR2 SVGAGI. The CDR3 DNA sequence: TGTGCCAGCAGTCGGACAGAACAAGAGACCCAGTACTTC. It codes for CASSRTEQETQYF.

This clone has just one count. V gene TRBV3-1 (or the pseudogene TRBV3-2) combines with J gene TRBJ2-7, with D uncertain. In germline, CDR1 is LGHDT, CDR2 YNNKEL (reference sequence). V was pared by 4 bases and J by 0 bases, with 13 bases between. This CDR3 region has 15 residues. The CDR3 loop is CASSRMDRLSYEQYF. CDR3 sequence (DNA): TGTGCCAGCAGCCGTATGGACCGCCTCTCCTACGAGCAGTACTTC.

This clone was found a few times. The chain is built from TRBV7-2 and TRBJ1-2, with a weak D call TRBD1 (5 bases). Germline loops: CDR1 SGHTA, CDR2 FQGNSA. Between the trimmed V and J ends, which lost 1 base and 8 bases, there was a span of 14 bases. This CDR3 region has 14 residues. The CDR3 spells CASSLGPPGGGYTF. CDR3 DNA: TGTGCCAGCAGCTTAGGTCCCCCGGGGGGAGGCTACACCTTC.

V gene TRBV6-5 combines with J gene TRBJ1-2, with 12 bases matching TRBD1. The V gene's germline CDR1 is MNHEY and CDR2 SVGAGI. This CDR3 contains 16 residues. J was trimmed by 4 bases and V by 0 bases; bases with no gene match: 3. CDR3 sequence (DNA): TGTGCCAGCAGTTACTCGGGACAGGGGGCCCGCTATGGCTACACCTTC. Amino acid sequence: CASSYSGQGARYGYTF.

The J gene is TRBJ1-5, the V gene TRBV5-6; D is ambiguous. This CDR3 has 13 amino acids. Trimming removed 4 bases at V and 6 bases at J, with 11 bases between. Germline CDR1 reads SGHDT; CDR2 reads YYEEEE. The DNA of the CDR3 is TGTGCCAGCAGCGGGTATGGTGGTCAGCCCCAGCATTTT. It encodes CASSGYGGQPQHF.

The chain is built from TRBV4-2 and TRBJ2-1; a weak D match, TRBD2 (6 bases). Trimming removed 4 bases from V and 0 bases from J, with 16 bases in between. Germline V gene sequence: CDR1 LGHNA, CDR2 YNFKEQ. The CDR3 runs 17 residues. The DNA for the CDR3 is TGTGCCAGCAGCCGCCGGAAGGAGGGGAACTCCTACAATGAGCAGTTCTTC. This codes for CASSRRKEGNSYNEQFF.

This chain connects TRBV5-1 to TRBJ1-1, with D possibly being TRBD1 (5 bases). The germline V and J ends were trimmed by 7 bases and 6 bases, with 19 bases remaining between them. This CDR3 is built from 14 residues. Per the germline V gene, CDR1 is SGHRS and CDR2 is YFSETQ. The CDR3 sequence is CASLLLPGVSEAFF. The CDR3 DNA is TGCGCCAGCCTCTTACTCCCGGGGGTTTCTGAAGCTTTCTTT.